This paragraph covers one TCR beta chain sequence. These data come from a study of cytomegalovirus exposure and HLA in healthy donors. The PCR was carried out with 60 Vbeta primers and 13 Jbeta primers. Source study methods: Approximately 83 million unique TCR beta chains, roughly 11 million shared, were counted in a later analysis. Repertoires were generated with immunoSEQ multiplex PCR, while TCRdb's copy carries only in-frame clones and drops some. V, J and clone size were drawn from that table, and D and trimming were deduced from the DNA. This sample has approximately 190,000 clones, with 80% found just once. The donors gave bone marrow, and they were healthy. At the time of sampling, donors were nominally healthy, though unrecorded immune exposures were likely. This CDR3 comprises 17 residues. V gave up 4 bases and J gave up 8 bases, with 26 bases separating them. Germline V gene sequence: CDR1 SEHNR, CDR2 FQNEAQ (reference sequence).

The V call is TRBV7-9, the J call TRBJ1-2; no clear D. What was sequenced was PBMCs. This TCR was recovered from a middle-aged man in good health and CMV-seropositive. The CDR3 protein is CASSSTGSPATPRGYTF. The CDR3 DNA sequence: TGTGCCAGCAGCTCGACCGGGAGCCCCGCCACCCCACGAGGCTACACCTTC.